This TCR beta chain came from a study of CD8 T cells in ankylosing spondylitis. From the 5' RACE reads, TCRdb called clonotypes with MiXCR, one entry per CDR3 protein. The table lists about 100,000 distinct CDR3 sequences, around 10% of them singletons. There are many counts of this clonotype. After removal of 5 bases from V and 7 bases from J, the junction contained 8 bases not matched to a gene. Per the germline V gene, CDR1 is SGHTA and CDR2 is FQGTGA. The CDR3 has 14 amino acids. Input material: blood, either unsorted or a sorted T cell fraction (not recorded which). The chain links TRBV7-3 to TRBJ2-1; 7 nucleotides agree with TRBD2. This sequence originates from a male donor with ankylosing spondylitis or in good health (not recorded which). The CDR3 is CASSLSGAGNEQFF. The CDR3 DNA sequence: TGTGCCAGCAGCCTCAGCGGGGCGGGGAATGAGCAGTTCTTC.